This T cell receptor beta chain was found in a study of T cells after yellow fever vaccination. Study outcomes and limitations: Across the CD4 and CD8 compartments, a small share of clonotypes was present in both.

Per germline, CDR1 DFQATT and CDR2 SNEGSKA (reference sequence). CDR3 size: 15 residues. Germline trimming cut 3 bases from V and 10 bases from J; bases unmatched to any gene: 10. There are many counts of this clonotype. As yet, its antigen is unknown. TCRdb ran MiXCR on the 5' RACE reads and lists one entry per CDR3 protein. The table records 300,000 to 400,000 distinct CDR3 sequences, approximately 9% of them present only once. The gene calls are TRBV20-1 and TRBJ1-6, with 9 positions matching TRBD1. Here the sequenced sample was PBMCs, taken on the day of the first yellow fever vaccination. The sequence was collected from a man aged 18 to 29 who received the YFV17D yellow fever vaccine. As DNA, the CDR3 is TGCAGTGCTAGCGAACCGGGACAGGGAAGGTCACCCCTCCACTTT. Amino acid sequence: CSASEPGQGRSPLHF.